The source of this TCR beta chain is a study of T cells in Graves' hyperthyroidism and ophthalmopathy. Researchers amplified the TCR beta CDR3 regions from RNA transcripts. Carried out on the TCR CDR3, a first-round RT-PCR used the HTBI primer set. In TCRdb, the multiplex PCR reads were re-called with MiXCR into one record per CDR3 protein. The table has about 560,000 distinct CDR3 sequences, around 14% seen once. Deletions cut 5 bases from V and 5 bases from J, with 12 bases between. There are 13 residues in the CDR3. Germline V gene data show CDR1 as LNHDA and CDR2 as SQIVND (reference sequence). Sequenced input: blood. The chain combines TRBV19 with TRBJ2-5; perhaps TRBD1 as D (5 bases). This receptor was identified in a young woman with Graves' hyperthyroidism. CDR3 DNA sequence: TGTGCCAGTAGTGCTCAGGGTTGGGAGACCCAGTACTTC. This codes for CASSAQGWETQYF. The full variable domain, in which reference TRBV19 and TRBJ2-5 provide the parts outside the CDR3, is DGGITQSPKYLFRKEGQNVTLSCEQNLNHDAMYWYRQDPGQGLRLIYYSQIVNDFQKGDIAEGYSVSREKKESFPLTVTSAQKNPTAFYLCASSAQGWETQYFGPGTRLLVL.